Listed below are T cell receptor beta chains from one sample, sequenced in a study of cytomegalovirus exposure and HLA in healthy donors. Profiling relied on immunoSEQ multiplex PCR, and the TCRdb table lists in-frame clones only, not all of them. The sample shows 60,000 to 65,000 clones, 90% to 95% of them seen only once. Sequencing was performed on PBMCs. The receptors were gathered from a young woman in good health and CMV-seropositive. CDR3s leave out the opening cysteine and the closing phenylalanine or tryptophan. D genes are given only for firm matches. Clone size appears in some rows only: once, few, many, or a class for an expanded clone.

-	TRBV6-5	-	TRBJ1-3	ASSSRRTTGNTIY
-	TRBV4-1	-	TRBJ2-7	ASSQENREPAYEQY
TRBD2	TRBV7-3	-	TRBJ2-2	ASSSGGAGTGELF
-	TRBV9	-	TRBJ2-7	ASSPPGVPGEQY
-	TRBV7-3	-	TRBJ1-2	ASSSGTASRYGYT
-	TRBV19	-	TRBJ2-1	ASMAGSDEQF
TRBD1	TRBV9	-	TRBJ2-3	ASSVGTGDRTDTQY
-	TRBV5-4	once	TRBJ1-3	ASSSPRGSGNTIY
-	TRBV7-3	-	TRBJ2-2	ACGSTNTGELF
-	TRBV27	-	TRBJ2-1	ASSRDSEQF
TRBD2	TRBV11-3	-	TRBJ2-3	ASSPGTSGRATDTQY
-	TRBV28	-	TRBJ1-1	ASSPHETEAF
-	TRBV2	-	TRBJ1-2	ASSGTEPNYGYT
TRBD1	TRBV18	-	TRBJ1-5	ASSPPGQGSQPQH
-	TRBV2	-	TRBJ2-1	ASSPLNEQF
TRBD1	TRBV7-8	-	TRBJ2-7	ASRDRGHYEQY
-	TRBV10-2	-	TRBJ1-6	ASSDSTRSSYNSPLH
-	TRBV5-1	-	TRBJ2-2	ASSFRGGANTGELF
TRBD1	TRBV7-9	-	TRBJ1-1	ASSLAPKTGGTEAF
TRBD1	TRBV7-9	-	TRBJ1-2	ASSWETGGYGYT
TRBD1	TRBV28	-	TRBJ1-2	ASRNQGAQRAYGYT
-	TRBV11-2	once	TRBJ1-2	ASSLVIREGYT
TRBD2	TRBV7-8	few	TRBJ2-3	ASSFTAGLKDTQY
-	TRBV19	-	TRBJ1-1	ASSPPKPEVEAF
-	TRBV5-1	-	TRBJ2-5	ASGMGPLEAQY
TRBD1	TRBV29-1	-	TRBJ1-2	SVVDRNYGYT
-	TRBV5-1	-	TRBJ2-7	ASTGTLAYEQY
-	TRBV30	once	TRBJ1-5	AWSLEGNQPQH
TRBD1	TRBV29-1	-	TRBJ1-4	SVVGRGSTGVGEKLF
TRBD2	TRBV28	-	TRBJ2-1	ASTLAGGYNEQF
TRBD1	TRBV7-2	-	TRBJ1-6	ASSRQGPNSPLH
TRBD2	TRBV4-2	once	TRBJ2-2	ASSQAGGDTGELF
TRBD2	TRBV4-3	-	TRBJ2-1	ASSPRLAASSYNEQF
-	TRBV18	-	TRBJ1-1	ASSLAGDTEAF
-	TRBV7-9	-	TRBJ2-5	ASSLQGAETQY
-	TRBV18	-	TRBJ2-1	ASSPDQGPEQF
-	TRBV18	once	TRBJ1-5	ASSLGDQPQH
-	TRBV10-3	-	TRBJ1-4	AIQGAGGEKLF
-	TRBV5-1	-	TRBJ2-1	ASSVTVGDTVTAPEQF
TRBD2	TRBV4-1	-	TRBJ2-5	ASSQDLAGSGETQY
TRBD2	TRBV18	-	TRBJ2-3	ASSLGTSGTSDTQY
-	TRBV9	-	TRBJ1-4	ASSVRGTNEKLF
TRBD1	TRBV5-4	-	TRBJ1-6	ASSWTGENSPLH
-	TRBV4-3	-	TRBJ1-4	ASSQDDSQGEKLF
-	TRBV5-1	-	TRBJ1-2	ASSLARGLYGYT
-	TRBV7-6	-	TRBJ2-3	ASSSPATGTDTQY
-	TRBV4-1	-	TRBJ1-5	ASSQGSGYQPQH
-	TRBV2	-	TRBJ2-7	ASNTDSISYEQY
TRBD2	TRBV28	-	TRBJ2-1	ASSLYLLAGGGGSEQF
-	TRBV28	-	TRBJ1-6	ASSPTGSSYNSPLH
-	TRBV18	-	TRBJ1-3	ASSPDIVGLGSGNTIY
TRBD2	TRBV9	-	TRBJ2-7	ASSVEPGLVPYEQY
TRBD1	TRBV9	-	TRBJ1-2	ASSVGAGGIYGYT
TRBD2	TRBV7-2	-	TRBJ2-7	ASSLFLAGGEQY
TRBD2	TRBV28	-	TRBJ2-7	ASSLPGLAGELASNYHEQY
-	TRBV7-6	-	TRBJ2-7	ASSLVSAGAYEQY